In this sample, the clone carrying this T cell receptor (beta chain) turned up a few times. This entry belongs to a study of patients and donors after allogeneic stem cell transplantation. The ends were cut back, 3 bases at V and 3 bases at J, with 24 bases in the middle. CDR3 size: 17 residues. The V gene's germline CDR1 is DFQATT and CDR2 SNEGSKA (reference sequence). TCRdb reanalysed the RT-PCR reads using MiXCR and keeps one entry per CDR3 protein. The sample includes 390,000 or so distinct CDR3 sequences, more than 15% of them seen just once. The clonotype comes from a human donor who was either an allogeneic HSCT recipient or a stem cell or donor lymphocyte infusion donor (not recorded which). It is not recorded whose cells these are; they may come from a transplant donor. The specimen sequenced was blood, either unsorted or a sorted T cell fraction (not recorded which). The chain has TRBV20-1 and TRBJ2-7, with D possibly being TRBD1 (6 bases). The CDR3 spells CSASLQQGRTAVYEQYF. The CDR3 DNA reads TGCAGTGCTAGTCTCCAACAGGGTCGGACAGCCGTCTACGAGCAGTACTTC.